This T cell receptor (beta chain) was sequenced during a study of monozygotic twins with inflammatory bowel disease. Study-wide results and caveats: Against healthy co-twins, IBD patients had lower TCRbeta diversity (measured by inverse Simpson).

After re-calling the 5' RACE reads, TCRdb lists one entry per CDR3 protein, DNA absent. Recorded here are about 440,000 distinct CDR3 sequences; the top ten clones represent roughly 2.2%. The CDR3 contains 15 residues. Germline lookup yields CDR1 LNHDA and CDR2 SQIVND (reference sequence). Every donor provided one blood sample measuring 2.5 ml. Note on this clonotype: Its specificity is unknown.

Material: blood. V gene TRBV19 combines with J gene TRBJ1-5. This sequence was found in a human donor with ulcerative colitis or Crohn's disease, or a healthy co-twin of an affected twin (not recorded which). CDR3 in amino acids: CASSPGLDGGQPQHF.